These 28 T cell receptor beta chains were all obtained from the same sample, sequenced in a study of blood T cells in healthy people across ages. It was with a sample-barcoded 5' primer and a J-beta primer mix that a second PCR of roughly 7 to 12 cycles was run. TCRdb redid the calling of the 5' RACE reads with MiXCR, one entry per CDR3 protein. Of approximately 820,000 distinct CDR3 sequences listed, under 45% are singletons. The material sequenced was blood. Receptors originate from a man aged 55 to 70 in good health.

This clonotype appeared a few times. The CDR3 nucleotides read TGCAGCGTCGCGGTCACGAACACTGAAGCTTTCTTT. Residues: CSVAVTNTEAFF. The gene calls are TRBV29-1 and TRBJ1-1; D not certain. Between the trimmed V and J ends, which lost 6 bases and 1 base, there was a span of 9 bases. The CDR3 covers 12 residues. Looked up from germline, CDR1 is SQVTM and CDR2 is ANQGSEA.

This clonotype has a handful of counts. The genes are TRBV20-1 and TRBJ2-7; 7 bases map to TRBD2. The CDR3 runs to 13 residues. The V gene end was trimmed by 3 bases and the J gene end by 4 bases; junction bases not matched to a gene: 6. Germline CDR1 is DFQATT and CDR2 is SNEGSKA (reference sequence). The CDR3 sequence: CSARRLAEYEQYF. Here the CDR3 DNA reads TGCAGTGCTAGGAGGCTAGCGGAATACGAGCAGTACTTC.

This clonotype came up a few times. The chain's CDR3 is CASGSLRGEAFF. CDR3 nucleotides: TGTGCTAGTGGTTCCCTCAGGGGCGAAGCTTTCTTT. The chain employs TRBV12-5 and TRBJ1-1; D might be TRBD1 (6 bases). Germline assignment: CDR1 LGHNT and CDR2 FRNRAP. V dropped 4 bases and J dropped 8 bases, with 11 bases sitting between them. The CDR3 loop spans 12 amino acids.

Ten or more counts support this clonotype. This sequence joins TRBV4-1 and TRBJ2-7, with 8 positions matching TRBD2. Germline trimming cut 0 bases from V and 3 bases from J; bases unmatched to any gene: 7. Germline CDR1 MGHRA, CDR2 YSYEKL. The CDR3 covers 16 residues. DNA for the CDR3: TGCGCCAGCAGCCAAGATCGCCTAGCGGGTTTCTACGAGCAGTACTTC. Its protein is CASSQDRLAGFYEQYF.

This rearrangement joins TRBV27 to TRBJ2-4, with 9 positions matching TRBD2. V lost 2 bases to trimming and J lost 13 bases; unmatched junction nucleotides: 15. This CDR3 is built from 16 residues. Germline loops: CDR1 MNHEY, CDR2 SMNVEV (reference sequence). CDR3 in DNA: TGTGCCAGCAGTTTAAGCGTAGCGGGGGAGTACAATGAGCAGTACTTC. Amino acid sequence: CASSLSVAGEYNEQYF.

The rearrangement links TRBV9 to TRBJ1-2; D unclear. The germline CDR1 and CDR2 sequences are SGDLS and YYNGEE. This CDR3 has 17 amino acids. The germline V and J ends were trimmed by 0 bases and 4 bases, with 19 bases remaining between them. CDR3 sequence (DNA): TGTGCCAGCAGCGTAGGGGGTGGGAATTCCATTCTCTATGGCTACACCTTC. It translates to CASSVGGGNSILYGYTF.

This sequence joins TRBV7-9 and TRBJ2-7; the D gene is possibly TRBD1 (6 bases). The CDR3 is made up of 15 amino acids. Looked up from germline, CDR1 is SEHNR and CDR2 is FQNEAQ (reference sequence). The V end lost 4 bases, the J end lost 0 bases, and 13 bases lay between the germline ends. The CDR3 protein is CASSSGQGTSYEQYF. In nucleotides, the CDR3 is TGTGCCAGCAGCTCTGGCCAGGGGACCTCCTACGAGCAGTACTTC.

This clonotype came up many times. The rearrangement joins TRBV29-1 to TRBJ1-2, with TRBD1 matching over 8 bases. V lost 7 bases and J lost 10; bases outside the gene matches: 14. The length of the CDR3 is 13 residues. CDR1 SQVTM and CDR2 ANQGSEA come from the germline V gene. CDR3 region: CSGGQGAEKDYTF. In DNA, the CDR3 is TGCAGCGGGGGTCAGGGGGCGGAAAAAGACTACACCTTC. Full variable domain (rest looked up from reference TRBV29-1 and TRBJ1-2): SAVISQKPSRDICQRGTSLTIQCQVDSQVTMMFWYRQQPGQSLTLIATANQGSEATYESGFVIDKFPISRPNLTFSTLTVSNMSPEDSSIYLCSGGQGAEKDYTFGSGTRLTVV.

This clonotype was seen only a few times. CDR3 amino acids: CSARLSTGSLSDTQYF. The CDR3 nucleotides are TGCAGTGCTAGATTATCAACAGGTTCCCTTTCGGATACGCAGTATTTT. V usage is TRBV20-1 and J usage is TRBJ2-3; maybe TRBD1 (5 bases). V was pared by 2 bases and J by 6 bases, with 21 bases between. The length of the CDR3 is 16 residues. CDR1 DFQATT and CDR2 SNEGSKA come from the germline V gene (reference sequence).

This CDR3 reads CASAGTSFSTQYF. DNA of the CDR3: TGTGCCAGCGCCGGGACTAGCTTCTCTACGCAGTATTTT. This chain uses TRBV25-1 with TRBJ2-3; 9 bases line up with TRBD2. Trimming took 8 bases from V and 8 from J; bases not matched to a gene: 8. From germline, CDR1 is MGHDK and CDR2 SYGVNS. The CDR3 contains 13 residues.

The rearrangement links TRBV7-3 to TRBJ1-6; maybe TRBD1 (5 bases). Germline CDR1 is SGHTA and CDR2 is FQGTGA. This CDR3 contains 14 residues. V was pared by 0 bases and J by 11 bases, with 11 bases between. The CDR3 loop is CASSLTGGRTPLHF. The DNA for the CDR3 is TGTGCCAGCAGCTTAACCGGGGGTCGTACACCCCTCCACTTT.

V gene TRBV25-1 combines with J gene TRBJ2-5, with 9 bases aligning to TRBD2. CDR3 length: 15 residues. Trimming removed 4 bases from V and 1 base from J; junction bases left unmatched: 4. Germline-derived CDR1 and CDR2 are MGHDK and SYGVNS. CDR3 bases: TGTGCCAGCAGTGTGCTAGCGGGGCGCCAAGAGACCCAGTACTTC. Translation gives CASSVLAGRQETQYF. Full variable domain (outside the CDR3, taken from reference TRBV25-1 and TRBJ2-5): EADIYQTPRYLVIGTGKKITLECSQTMGHDKMYWYQQDPGMELHLIHYSYGVNSTEKGDLSSESTVSRIRTEHFPLTLESARPSHTSQYLCASSVLAGRQETQYFGPGTRLLVL.

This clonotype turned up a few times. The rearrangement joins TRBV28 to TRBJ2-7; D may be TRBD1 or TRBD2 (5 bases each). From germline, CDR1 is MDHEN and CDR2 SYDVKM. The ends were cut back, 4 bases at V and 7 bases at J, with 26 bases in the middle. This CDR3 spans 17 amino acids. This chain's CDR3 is CASSSYGLGTGDGEQYF. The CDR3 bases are TGTGCCAGCAGTTCCTACGGGCTTGGGACCGGCGATGGGGAGCAGTACTTC.

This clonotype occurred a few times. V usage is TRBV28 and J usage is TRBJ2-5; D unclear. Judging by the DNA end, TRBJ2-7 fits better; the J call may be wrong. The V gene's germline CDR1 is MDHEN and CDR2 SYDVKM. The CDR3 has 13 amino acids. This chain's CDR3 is CASSLPRTNEQYF. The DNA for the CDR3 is TGTGCCAGCAGTTTGCCCAGGACGAACGAGCAGTACTTC.

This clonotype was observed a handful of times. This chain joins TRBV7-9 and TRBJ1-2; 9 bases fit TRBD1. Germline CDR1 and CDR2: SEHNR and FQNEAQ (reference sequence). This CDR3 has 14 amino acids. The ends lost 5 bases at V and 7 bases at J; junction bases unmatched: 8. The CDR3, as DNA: TGTGCCAGCAGCCCACAACAGGGGGCTAGTGGCTACACCTTC. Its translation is CASSPQQGASGYTF.

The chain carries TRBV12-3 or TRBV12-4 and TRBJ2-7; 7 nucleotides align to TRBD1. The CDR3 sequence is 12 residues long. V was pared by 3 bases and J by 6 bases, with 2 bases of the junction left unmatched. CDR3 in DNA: TGTGCCAGCAGTTTTTACAGGGGCGAGCAGTACTTC. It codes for CASSFYRGEQYF.

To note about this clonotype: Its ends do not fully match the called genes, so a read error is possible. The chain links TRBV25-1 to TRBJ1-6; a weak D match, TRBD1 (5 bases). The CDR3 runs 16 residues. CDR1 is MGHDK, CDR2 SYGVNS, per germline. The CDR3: CAGSEKPGGVNSPLHF. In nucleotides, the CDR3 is TGTGCCGGCAGTGAAAAACCCGGGGGGGTGAATTCACCCCTCCACTTT.

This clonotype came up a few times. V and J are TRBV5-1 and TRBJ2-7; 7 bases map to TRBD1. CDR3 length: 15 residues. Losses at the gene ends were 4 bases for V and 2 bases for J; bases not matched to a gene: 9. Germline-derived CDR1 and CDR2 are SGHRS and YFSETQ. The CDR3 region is CASSPGQAVAYEQYF. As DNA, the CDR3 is TGCGCCAGCAGCCCCGGACAGGCCGTGGCCTACGAGCAGTACTTC.

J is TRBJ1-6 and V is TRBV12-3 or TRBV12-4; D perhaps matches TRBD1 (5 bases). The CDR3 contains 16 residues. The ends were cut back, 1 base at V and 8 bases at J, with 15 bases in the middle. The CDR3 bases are TGTGCCAGCAGTTTAGGGGGGGTGAAACGGCATTCACCCCTCCACTTT. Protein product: CASSLGGVKRHSPLHF.

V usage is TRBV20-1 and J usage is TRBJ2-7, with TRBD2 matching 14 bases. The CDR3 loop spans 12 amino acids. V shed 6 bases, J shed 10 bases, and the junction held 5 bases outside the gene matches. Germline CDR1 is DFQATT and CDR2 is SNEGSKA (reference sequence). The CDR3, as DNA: TGCAGTGCACCGGGACTAGCGGGGGTTCAGTACTTC. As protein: CSAPGLAGVQYF.

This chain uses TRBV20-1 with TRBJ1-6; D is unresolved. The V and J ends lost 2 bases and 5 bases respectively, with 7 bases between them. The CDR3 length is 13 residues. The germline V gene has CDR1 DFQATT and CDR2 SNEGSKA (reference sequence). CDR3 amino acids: CSARLQNNSPLHF. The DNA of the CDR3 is TGCAGTGCTAGACTACAGAATAATTCACCCCTCCACTTT.

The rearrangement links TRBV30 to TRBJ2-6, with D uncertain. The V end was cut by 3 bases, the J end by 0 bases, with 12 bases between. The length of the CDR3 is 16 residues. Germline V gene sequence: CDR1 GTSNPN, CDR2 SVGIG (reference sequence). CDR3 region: CAWRGPINSGANVLTF. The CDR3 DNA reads TGTGCCTGGAGGGGTCCTATTAACTCTGGGGCCAACGTCCTGACTTTC.

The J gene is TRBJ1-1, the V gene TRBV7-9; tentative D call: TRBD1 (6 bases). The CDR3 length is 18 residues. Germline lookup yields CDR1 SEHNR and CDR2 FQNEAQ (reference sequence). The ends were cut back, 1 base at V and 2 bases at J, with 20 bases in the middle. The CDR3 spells CASSLDLGGVSANTEAFF. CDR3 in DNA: TGTGCCAGCAGCTTAGATTTAGGGGGAGTTAGTGCCAACACTGAAGCTTTCTTT.

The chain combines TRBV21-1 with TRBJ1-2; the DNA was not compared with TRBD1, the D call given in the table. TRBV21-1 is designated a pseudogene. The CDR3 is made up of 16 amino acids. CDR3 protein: CASSKGDEGVIDGYTF. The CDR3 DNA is TGTGCCAGCAGCAAAGGGGACGAGGGGGTAATCGACGGCTACACCTTC.

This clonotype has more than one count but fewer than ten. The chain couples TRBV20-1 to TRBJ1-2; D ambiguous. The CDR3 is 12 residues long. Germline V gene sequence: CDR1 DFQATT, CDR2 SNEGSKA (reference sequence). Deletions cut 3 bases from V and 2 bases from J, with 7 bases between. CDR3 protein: CSASSENYGYTF. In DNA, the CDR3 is TGCAGTGCTAGTTCGGAGAACTATGGCTACACCTTC.

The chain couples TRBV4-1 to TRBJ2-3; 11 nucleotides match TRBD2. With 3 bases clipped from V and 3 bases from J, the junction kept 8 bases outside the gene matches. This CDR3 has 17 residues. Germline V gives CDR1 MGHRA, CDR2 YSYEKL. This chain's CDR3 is CASSQYIAGGQTDTQYF. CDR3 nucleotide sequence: TGCGCCAGCAGCCAGTACATAGCGGGGGGGCAGACAGATACGCAGTATTTT.

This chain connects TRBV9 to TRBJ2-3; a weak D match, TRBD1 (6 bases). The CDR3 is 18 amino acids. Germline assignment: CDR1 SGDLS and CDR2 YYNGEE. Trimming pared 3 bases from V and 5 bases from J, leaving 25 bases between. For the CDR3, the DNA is TGTGCCAGCAGCGCCGCCCTGACCACGCAGGGGCCAGGAGATACGCAGTATTTT. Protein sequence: CASSAALTTQGPGDTQYF.

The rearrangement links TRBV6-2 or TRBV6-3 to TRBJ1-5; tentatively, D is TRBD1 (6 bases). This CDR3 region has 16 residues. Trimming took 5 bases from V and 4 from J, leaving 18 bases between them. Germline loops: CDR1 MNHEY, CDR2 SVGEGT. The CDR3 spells CASSPWVDTGNQPQHF. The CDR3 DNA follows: TGTGCCAGCAGTCCATGGGTCGATACAGGGAATCAGCCCCAGCATTTT.